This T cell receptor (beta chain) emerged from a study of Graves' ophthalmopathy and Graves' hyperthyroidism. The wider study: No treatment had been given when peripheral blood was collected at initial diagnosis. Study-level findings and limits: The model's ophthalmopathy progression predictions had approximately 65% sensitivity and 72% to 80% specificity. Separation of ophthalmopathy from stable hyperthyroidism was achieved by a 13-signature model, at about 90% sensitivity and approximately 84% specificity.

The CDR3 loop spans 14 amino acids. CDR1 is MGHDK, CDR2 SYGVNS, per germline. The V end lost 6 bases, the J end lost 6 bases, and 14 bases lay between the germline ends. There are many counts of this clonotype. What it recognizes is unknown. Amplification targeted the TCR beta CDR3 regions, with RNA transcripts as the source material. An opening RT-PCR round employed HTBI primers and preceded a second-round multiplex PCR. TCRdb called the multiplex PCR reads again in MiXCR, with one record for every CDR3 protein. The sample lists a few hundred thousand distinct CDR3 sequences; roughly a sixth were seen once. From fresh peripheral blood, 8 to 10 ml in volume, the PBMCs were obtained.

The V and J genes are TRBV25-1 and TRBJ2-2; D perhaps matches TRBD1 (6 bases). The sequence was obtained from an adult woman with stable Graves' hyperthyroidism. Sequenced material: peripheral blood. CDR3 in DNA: TGTGCCAGCAGGGGCGAGGGGGTCCCCGGGGAGCTGTTTTTT. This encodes CASRGEGVPGELFF.